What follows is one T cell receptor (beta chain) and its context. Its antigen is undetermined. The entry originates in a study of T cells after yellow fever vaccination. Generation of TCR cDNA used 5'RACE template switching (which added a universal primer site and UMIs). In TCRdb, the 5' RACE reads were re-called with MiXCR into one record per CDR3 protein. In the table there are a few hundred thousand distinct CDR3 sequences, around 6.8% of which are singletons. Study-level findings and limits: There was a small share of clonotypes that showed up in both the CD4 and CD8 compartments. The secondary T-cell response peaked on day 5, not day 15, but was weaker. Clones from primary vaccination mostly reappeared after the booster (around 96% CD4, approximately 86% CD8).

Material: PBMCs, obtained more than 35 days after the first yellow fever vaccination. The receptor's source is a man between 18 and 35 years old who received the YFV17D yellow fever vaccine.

CDR3 residues: CASSAGVPYNEQFF. As DNA, the CDR3 is TGTGCCAGCAGCGCGGGGGTTCCCTACAATGAGCAGTTCTTC. The chain combines TRBV12-1 with TRBJ2-1; no DNA check was done on the table's D call, TRBD1. TRBV12-1 is deemed a pseudogene. This CDR3 comprises 14 residues.